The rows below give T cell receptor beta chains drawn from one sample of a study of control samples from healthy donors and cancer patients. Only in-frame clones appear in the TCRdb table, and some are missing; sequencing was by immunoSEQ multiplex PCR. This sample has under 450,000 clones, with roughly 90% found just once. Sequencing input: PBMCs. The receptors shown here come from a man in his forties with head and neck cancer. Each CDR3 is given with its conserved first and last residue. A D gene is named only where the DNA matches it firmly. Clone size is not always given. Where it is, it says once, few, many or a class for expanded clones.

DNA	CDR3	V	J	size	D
TGTGCCAGCAGCTTAACGTCGTGGGACTCCTACAATGAGCAGTTCTTC	CASSLTSWDSYNEQFF	TRBV7-3	TRBJ2-1	.	.
TGTGCCAGCAGTTTAGGTAGGAAAGAGACCCAGTACTTC	CASSLGRKETQYF	TRBV12-3/TRBV12-4	TRBJ2-5	.	.
TGTGCCAGCAGCCAGGGGGGACTCATCCTGAGCTCCTACAATGAGCAGTTCTTC	CASSQGGLILSSYNEQFF	TRBV3-1/TRBV3-2	TRBJ2-1	.	.
TGCGCCAGCAGCTTGTTGCGGGACGGCACAGATACGCAGTATTTT	CASSLLRDGTDTQYF	TRBV5-1	TRBJ2-3	.	.
TGTGCCAGCAGTCAACAGGGGTTCAATGAAAAACTGTTTTTT	CASSQQGFNEKLFF	TRBV28	TRBJ1-4	.	TRBD1
TGTGCCAGCAGTCCACGAGCGGGAATCAGCACAGATACGCAGTATTTT	CASSPRAGISTDTQYF	TRBV28	TRBJ2-3	.	TRBD2
TGTGCCAGCAGCAGTTGGACTAGCGGGAGGCTCTACGAGCAGTACTTC	CASSSWTSGRLYEQYF	TRBV7-2	TRBJ2-7	.	TRBD2
TGTGCCAGTAGTGGCGACAGGGGGTTCACAGATACGCAGTATTTT	CASSGDRGFTDTQYF	TRBV19	TRBJ2-3	.	TRBD1
TGTGCCACCAGCAGAGATTTAACTAGCGGGGGCCCGGAGACCCAGTACTTC	CATSRDLTSGGPETQYF	TRBV15	TRBJ2-5	.	TRBD2
TGTGCCAGCAGTCTACCGGGACACGAAGATGGCTACACCTTC	CASSLPGHEDGYTF	TRBV28	TRBJ1-2	once	.
TGTGCCATTACCCTCTACAGTCCCGGGACAGGGGGCTACGAGCAGTACTTC	CAITLYSPGTGGYEQYF	TRBV10-3	TRBJ2-7	.	TRBD1
TGTGCCAGCAGCGTAGAGGCTAGCGGACCCACAGATACGCAGTATTTT	CASSVEASGPTDTQYF	TRBV9	TRBJ2-3	.	TRBD2
TGTGCCAGCAGCCAAGAGGGACAGCCGAACACTGAAGCTTTCTTT	CASSQEGQPNTEAFF	TRBV3-1/TRBV3-2	TRBJ1-1	.	TRBD1
TGTGCCAGCAGTTTAACCGGGACAGACACTGAAGCTTTCTTT	CASSLTGTDTEAFF	TRBV28	TRBJ1-1	.	TRBD1
TGCGCCAGCAGGGGAGGTAATGAAAAACTGTTTTTT	CASRGGNEKLFF	TRBV4-3	TRBJ1-4	once	.
TGTGCCAGCAGTTTACAGGGAGGGGCCGGGGAGCTGTTTTTT	CASSLQGGAGELFF	TRBV28	TRBJ2-2	few	TRBD2
TGTGCCAGTAGTATAGATAGGAACTACGAGCAGTACTTC	CASSIDRNYEQYF	TRBV19	TRBJ2-7	once	.
TGTGCCAGCAGCCAAGATCTGCGGAATCAGCCCCAGCATTTT	CASSQDLRNQPQHF	TRBV3-1/TRBV3-2	TRBJ1-5	.	.
TGTGCCAGCAGTCCAGGGGGCGCGGTGGGCAATCAGCCCCAGCATTTT	CASSPGGAVGNQPQHF	TRBV28	TRBJ1-5	.	TRBD1
TGTGCCTGGAGTCTGGAAAGGGATCAGCCCCAGCATTTT	CAWSLERDQPQHF	TRBV30	TRBJ1-5	.	.
TGTGCCAGTAGTATTGACAGGGTCTCTATCTACGAGCAGTACTTC	CASSIDRVSIYEQYF	TRBV19	TRBJ2-7	.	TRBD1
TGTGCCAGCAGCTACAGGGGTGGCGCTTTCTTT	CASSYRGGAFF	TRBV5-6	TRBJ1-1	.	TRBD1
TGTGCCAGCAGCTCGGGACTCTTCGAGGGGTCGCCCCTCCACTTT	CASSSGLFEGSPLHF	TRBV11-2	TRBJ1-6	once	.
TGTGCCAGCAGCTTACGGCAGGGGAACAATCAGCCCCAGCATTTT	CASSLRQGNNQPQHF	TRBV7-2	TRBJ1-5	.	.
TGTGCCAGCAGCGTAGCGGGTGTAGATACGCAGTATTTT	CASSVAGVDTQYF	TRBV9	TRBJ2-3	.	.
TGCGCCAGCAGCCAGCTAGGGACTACGTATCAGCCCCAGCATTTT	CASSQLGTTYQPQHF	TRBV4-1	TRBJ1-5	.	.
TGTGCCAGCAGTTACGGGTCAGGGAGGGACATTCAGTACTTC	CASSYGSGRDIQYF	TRBV6-5	TRBJ2-4	.	TRBD2
TGCGCCAGCTCCTTGTTAGCGAACACCGGGGAGCTGTTTTTT	CASSLLANTGELFF	TRBV5-1	TRBJ2-2	.	.
TGTGCCAGCAGTCCTGGGACTAGCGGGGTGTGGGGGGAGACCCAGTACTTC	CASSPGTSGVWGETQYF	TRBV7-2	TRBJ2-5	.	TRBD2
TGTGCCAGCAGCCGGGGATCAGCATACGAGCAGTACTTC	CASSRGSAYEQYF	TRBV3-1/TRBV3-2	TRBJ2-7	.	.
TGTGCCAGCAGCGTAGAGGATACGCAGTATTTT	CASSVEDTQYF	TRBV9	TRBJ2-3	.	.
TGTGCCAGCAGCTTGGGCCCCAATCAGCCCCAGCATTTT	CASSLGPNQPQHF	TRBV7-2	TRBJ1-5	.	.
TGTGCCTGGAGTGTATCAACCACTGAAGCTTTCTTT	CAWSVSTTEAFF	TRBV30	TRBJ1-1	.	.
TGTGCCAGCACCCTAGGGGGGCTGCGATCCTACGAGCAGTACTTC	CASTLGGLRSYEQYF	TRBV28	TRBJ2-7	.	.
TGCGCCAGCAGTGTCCAGACAGGGGGCATAGAGACCCAGTACTTC	CASSVQTGGIETQYF	TRBV10-1	TRBJ2-5	.	TRBD1
TGCGCCAGCAGCCTAACAAAGGAAGGGACAGGGAGAGGGAATGAGCAGTTCTTC	CASSLTKEGTGRGNEQFF	TRBV4-1	TRBJ2-1	.	TRBD1